This T cell receptor (beta chain) was found in a study of blood T cell repertoires in COVID-19 (dated by TCRdb to the early 2020s). Broadly, across the study: The collaborator samples originated in the United States, Italy and Spain and spanned the acute and convalescent phases of COVID-19. The material from the prospective study consisted of cDNA or gDNA derived from T cells, B-cell-depleted T cells, or PBMCs. Subjects who had been exposed to COVID-19, were actively infected with it, or had recovered from it provided the deeply sampled blood TCRbeta repertoires that made up the dataset. A freely available public database, intended as a resource for researchers studying the immune response to SARS-CoV-2, is where the repertoires were released. Samples were obtained from the ongoing ImmuneRACE study (first 160 participants) and from approximately 1,200 subjects provided by 6 global collaborators. The sample metadata nearly always contained a de-identified subject ID, COVID-19 status, age in years and sex. Where available, HLA class I and class II types were obtained from metadata supplied by the sample provider rather than from assay-based typing.

TCRbeta CDR3 regions were amplified from genomic DNA using the immunoSEQ Assay, a bias-controlled multiplex PCR. The authors' pipeline ran thus. Nucleated cell counts per sample were estimated from amplification of reference gene primers within the assay. To quantify the absolute abundance of each unique TCRbeta CDR3 rearrangement, sequence reads were collapsed and filtered. For each sample, productive Simpson clonality was calculated by taking the square root of Simpson's diversity index across productive rearrangements. Imported from immuneACCESS, the table was reduced by TCRdb to in-frame sequences with V and J called. These copies leave out some clones; in studies compared against another copy, an unresolved V gene accounts for under half, and the cause of the remainder is not known. V, J and clone size are taken as reported in that table, and D and trimming were inferred from the DNA itself. This sample holds over 300,000 clones; approximately 85% were observed only once. The ten largest make up around 2.2% of the sample.

What the authors observed across the whole study: The amount of clinical and demographic metadata varied by source and participant and was provided uncurated.

In the germline V gene (reference sequence), CDR1 corresponds to LNHDA and CDR2 to SQIVND. Reading from cysteine to phenylalanine, the CDR3 counts 12 amino acids. The CDR3 DNA has 36 bases and is translated from base 1. V is clipped by 10 bases and J by 8 bases, and the sequence between their germline boundaries is 15 bases long. Turning to this clone: Its antigen is still unknown. Base quality data are lacking; no much larger clone is found one base away.

Participants in the prospective study were aged roughly 18 to 95 years, lived in some 24 United States geographic areas, and enrolled through a virtual design. Cohort assignment in the prospective study relied on participant-reported clinical history from a screening survey and a study questionnaire. For ImmuneRACE Cohort 3, a participant was defined as recovered based on two consecutive negative NP/OP PCR tests, clearance by a healthcare professional, or resolution of symptoms. Each participant in the prospective study had whole blood, serum and a nasopharyngeal or oropharyngeal swab collected by mobile phlebotomists. Prospective study participants could optionally give additional blood draws and questionnaires over an approximately two-month period. Prospective study blood samples were shipped either frozen or at room temperature before DNA extraction.

This sequence uses TRBV19 and TRBJ2-1; the D gene is perhaps TRBD2, on 6 matching bases. The sequencing sample was made of PBMCs or T cells enriched from blood (not recorded which). The clonotype comes from a man aged 30 to 45 who had recovered from COVID-19. This receptor carries the CDR3 CAIGRGRDEQFF. The DNA sequence is given as TGTGCCATCGGGCGGGGCCGGGATGAGCAGTTCTTC.